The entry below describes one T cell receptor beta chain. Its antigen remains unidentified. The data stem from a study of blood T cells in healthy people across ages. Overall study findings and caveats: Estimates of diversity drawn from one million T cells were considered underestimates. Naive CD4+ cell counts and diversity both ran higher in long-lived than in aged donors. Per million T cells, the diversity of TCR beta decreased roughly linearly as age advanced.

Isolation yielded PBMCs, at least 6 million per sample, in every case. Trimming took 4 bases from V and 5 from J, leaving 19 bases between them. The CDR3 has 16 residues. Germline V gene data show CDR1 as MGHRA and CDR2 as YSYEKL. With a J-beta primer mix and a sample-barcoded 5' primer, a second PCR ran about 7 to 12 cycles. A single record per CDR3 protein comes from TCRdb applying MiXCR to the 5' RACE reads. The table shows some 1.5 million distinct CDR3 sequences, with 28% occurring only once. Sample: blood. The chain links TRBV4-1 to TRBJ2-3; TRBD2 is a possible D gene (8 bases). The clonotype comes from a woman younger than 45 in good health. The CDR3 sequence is CASSPEGAGGGDTQYF. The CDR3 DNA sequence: TGCGCCAGCAGCCCCGAGGGGGCGGGGGGTGGAGATACGCAGTATTTT.